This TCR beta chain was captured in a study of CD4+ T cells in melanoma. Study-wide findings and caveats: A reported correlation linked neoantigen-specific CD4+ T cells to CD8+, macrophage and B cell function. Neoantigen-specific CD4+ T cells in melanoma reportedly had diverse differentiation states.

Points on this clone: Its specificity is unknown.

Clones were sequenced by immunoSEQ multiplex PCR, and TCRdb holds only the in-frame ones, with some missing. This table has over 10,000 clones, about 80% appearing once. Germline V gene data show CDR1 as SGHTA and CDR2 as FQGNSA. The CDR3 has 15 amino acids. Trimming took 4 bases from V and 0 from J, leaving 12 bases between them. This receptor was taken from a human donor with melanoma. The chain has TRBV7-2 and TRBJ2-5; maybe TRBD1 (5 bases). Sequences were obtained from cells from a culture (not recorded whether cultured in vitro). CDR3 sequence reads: CASSSQSGYQETQYF. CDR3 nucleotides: TGTGCCAGCAGCTCACAATCAGGGTACCAAGAGACCCAGTACTTC.